Following are 2 T cell receptor beta chains from one sample sequenced in a study of control samples from healthy donors and cancer patients. The data were produced by immunoSEQ multiplex PCR, yet TCRdb's version contains in-frame clones alone and is incomplete. The repertoire table contains about 200,000 clones. The sample consisted of blood. These receptors all come from a young woman in good health.

The rearrangement joins TRBV6-5 to TRBJ1-2; maybe TRBD1 (5 bases). The CDR3 loop spans 14 amino acids. From germline, CDR1 is MNHEY and CDR2 SVGAGI. V was shortened by 5 bases and J by 0 bases, with 10 bases between the two germline ends. CDR3 in DNA: TGTGCCAGCAGTAATGAGGACACTAACTATGGCTACACCTTC. Translated: CASSNEDTNYGYTF.

This chain connects TRBV28 to TRBJ1-2, with D maybe TRBD1 (5 bases). The CDR3 consists of 14 residues. With 7 bases removed from V and 5 bases from J, the gap between germline ends came to 17 bases. The germline CDR1 and CDR2 sequences are MDHEN and SYDVKM. Here the CDR3 DNA reads TGTGCCAGCACCTCCGGGGGGACGGAATATGGCTACACCTTC. Its translation: CASTSGGTEYGYTF.